These 32 T cell receptor beta chains were all obtained from the same sample, sequenced in a study of blood T cell repertoires in COVID-19. TCRdb's copy holds only in-frame clones and misses some; the assay was immunoSEQ multiplex PCR. This table has approximately 170,000 clones, 75% to 90% appearing once. The sequencing input was peripheral blood. The source is a man between 25 and 39 years old with acute or convalescent COVID-19.

The V gene is TRBV28, the J gene TRBJ2-1; D is uncertain. CDR1 and CDR2 from the germline V gene are MDHEN and SYDVKM. The CDR3 loop spans 14 amino acids. Trimming pared 2 bases from V and 4 bases from J, leaving 9 bases between. CDR3 nucleotides: TGTGCCAGCAGTTTACGGAGCCCATACAATGAGCAGTTCTTC. This translates into CASSLRSPYNEQFF.

The chain carries TRBV27 and TRBJ1-5; D may be TRBD1 (5 bases). This CDR3 contains 15 residues. Germline V gene sequence: CDR1 MNHEY, CDR2 SMNVEV (reference sequence). V lost 7 bases and J 3 bases, leaving 16 bases between the germline ends. CDR3 nucleotide sequence: TGTGCCAGCACCCTCTCGGCAGGGCCCAATCAGCCCCAGCATTTT. This gives the protein CASTLSAGPNQPQHF.

The V gene is TRBV24-1, the J gene TRBJ2-5; TRBD1 matches at 7 bases. The ends lost 7 bases at V and 4 bases at J; junction bases unmatched: 8. Germline values: CDR1 KGHDR, CDR2 SFDVKD. The CDR3 runs to 14 residues. CDR3 DNA: TGTGCCACCAGAGGGCAGGGGGTGGGAGAGACCCAGTACTTC. Its protein product is CATRGQGVGETQYF.

V and J are TRBV6-4 and TRBJ2-1; the D gene is possibly TRBD2 (6 bases). CDR1 and CDR2 from the germline V gene are MRHNA and SNTAGT. V shed 4 bases and J shed 9 bases, with 13 bases lying between them. The CDR3 has 13 residues. The CDR3: CASSGDLGGEQFF. The CDR3 DNA is TGTGCCAGCAGTGGTGACTTGGGGGGTGAGCAGTTCTTC.

The CDR3 spells CAATGTANTGELFF. The CDR3 coding sequence is TGTGCCGCAACCGGGACAGCGAACACCGGGGAGCTGTTTTTT. The chain combines TRBV24-1 with TRBJ2-2; 7 bases line up with TRBD1. The J segment lost 0 bases and the V segment lost 12 bases, leaving 6 bases of the junction unmatched. CDR1 and CDR2 from the germline V gene are KGHDR and SFDVKD. The CDR3 totals 14 residues.

The chain employs TRBV6-2 or TRBV6-3 and TRBJ1-1, with 10 bases fitting TRBD1. The germline gives CDR1 MNHEY, CDR2 SVGEGT. The CDR3 consists of 13 residues. The V gene end was trimmed by 5 bases and the J gene end by 11 bases; junction bases not matched to a gene: 8. CDR3 in DNA: TGTGCCAGCAGTCGACAGGGGGCAAGGCAGGCTTTCTTT. It specifies CASSRQGARQAFF.

This clone was picked up one time. The V gene is TRBV4-1, the J gene TRBJ2-4, with TRBD2 matching 12 bases. J gave up 8 bases and V 2 bases, and 10 bases lay outside the gene matches. CDR1 MGHRA and CDR2 YSYEKL come from the germline V gene. CDR3 length: 17 residues. The CDR3 DNA reads TGCGCCAGCAGCCAAAATTTCGCTAGCGGGGGGGTGTACATTCAGTACTTC. Translation: CASSQNFASGGVYIQYF.

This sequence joins TRBV7-9 and TRBJ1-1, with a tentative D call TRBD1 (6 bases). The CDR3 extends over 13 amino acids. Germline V gene lookup returns CDR1 SEHNR and CDR2 FQNEAQ (reference sequence). Trimming pared 8 bases from V and 1 base from J, leaving 11 bases between. The CDR3, as DNA: TGTGCCAGCGCACTGACAGGGAACACTGAAGCTTTCTTT. Protein: CASALTGNTEAFF.

As DNA, the CDR3 is TGTGCCAGCAGTTACTCGAATCAGCGAGATCAGCCCCAGCATTTT. This encodes CASSYSNQRDQPQHF. V and J are TRBV6-5 and TRBJ1-5; no reliable D call. This CDR3 region has 15 residues. Germline CDR1 MNHEY, CDR2 SVGAGI. Trimming removed 0 bases from V and 5 bases from J, with 11 bases in between.

The J gene is TRBJ2-5, the V gene TRBV4-1; tentatively, D is TRBD1 (5 bases). The germline V gene encodes CDR1 MGHRA and CDR2 YSYEKL. Trimming removed 0 bases at V and 2 bases at J, with 16 bases between. CDR3 size: 17 residues. CDR3 protein: CASSQEAGRSPQETQYF. In DNA, the CDR3 is TGCGCCAGCAGCCAAGAGGCAGGGCGTTCCCCTCAAGAGACCCAGTACTTC.

The J gene is TRBJ1-2, the V gene TRBV7-9; D is perhaps TRBD1 (6 bases). This CDR3 contains 15 residues. The germline CDR1 and CDR2 sequences are SEHNR and FQNEAQ (reference sequence). V was cut by 5 bases and J by 1 base, with 14 bases left in between. The CDR3 DNA reads as TGTGCCAGCAGCGGAACAGGGAGTAATAACTATGGCTACACCTTC. This gives the protein CASSGTGSNNYGYTF. The full variable domain, with the rest looked up from reference TRBV7-9 and TRBJ1-2, is DTGVSQNPRHKITKRGQNVTFRCDPISEHNRLYWYRQTLGQGPEFLTYFQNEAQLEKSRLLSDRFSAERPKGSFSTLEIQRTEQGDSAMYLCASSGTGSNNYGYTFGSGTRLTVV.

The V gene is TRBV19, the J gene TRBJ1-6, with D possibly TRBD1 on 5 matching bases. This CDR3 spans 13 amino acids. Germline V gives CDR1 LNHDA, CDR2 SQIVND (reference sequence). Trimming took 11 bases from V and 2 from J, leaving 10 bases between them. CDR3 in amino acids: CAGGRTYNSPLHF. The DNA for the CDR3 is TGTGCCGGGGGGAGAACCTATAATTCACCCCTCCACTTT. The full variable domain, in which reference TRBV19 and TRBJ1-6 provide the parts outside the CDR3, is DGGITQSPKYLFRKEGQNVTLSCEQNLNHDAMYWYRQDPGQGLRLIYYSQIVNDFQKGDIAEGYSVSREKKESFPLTVTSAQKNPTAFYLCAGGRTYNSPLHFGNGTRLTVT.

The chain is built from TRBV18 and TRBJ1-5; D is unresolved. The CDR3 spans 13 residues. Germline loops: CDR1 KGHSH, CDR2 LQKENI. V was shortened by 1 base and J by 5 bases, with 6 bases between the two germline ends. The CDR3 sequence: CASSPHPDQPQHF. The CDR3, as DNA: TGTGCCAGCTCACCACATCCCGATCAGCCCCAGCATTTT. The variable domain in full, with the rest retrieved from reference TRBV18 and TRBJ1-5, is NAGVMQNPRHLVRRRGQEARLRCSPMKGHSHVYWYRQLPEEGLKFMVYLQKENIIDESGMPKERFSAEFPKEGPSILRIQQVVRGDSAAYFCASSPHPDQPQHFGDGTRLSIL.

This sequence joins TRBV5-1 and TRBJ2-5, with 9 bases identical to TRBD1. With 4 bases clipped from V and 5 bases from J, the junction kept 6 bases outside the gene matches. Germline CDR1 reads SGHRS; CDR2 reads YFSETQ. This CDR3 contains 14 residues. CDR3 protein: CASSLQGARETQYF. DNA for the CDR3: TGCGCCAGCAGCCTACAGGGGGCGCGGGAGACCCAGTACTTC.

This clone was detected once. V is TRBV6-1 and J is TRBJ2-2; 8 bases are shared with TRBD2. Trimming removed 4 bases from V and 4 bases from J; junction bases left unmatched: 11. The CDR3 covers 17 residues. The germline CDR1 and CDR2 sequences are MNHNS and SASEGT. For the CDR3, the DNA is TGTGCCAGCAGTGGGGGTGGCCTAGCGGGTATCACCGGGGAGCTGTTTTTT. Its translation is CASSGGGLAGITGELFF.

The genes are TRBV4-1 and TRBJ2-1; 7 bases match TRBD2. Germline V gene data show CDR1 as MGHRA and CDR2 as YSYEKL. J was trimmed by 8 bases and V by 4 bases; bases with no gene match: 14. The CDR3 runs to 16 residues. CDR3 in amino acids: CASSPRGREITHEQFF. The DNA of the CDR3 is TGCGCCAGCAGCCCCAGAGGGCGGGAGATTACACATGAGCAGTTCTTC.

The CDR3 is CASSMGQGWGVNEQFF. In nucleotides, the CDR3 is TGTGCCAGTAGTATGGGACAGGGATGGGGGGTCAATGAGCAGTTCTTC. The J gene is TRBJ2-1, the V gene TRBV19; 9 bases are shared with TRBD1. Germline loops: CDR1 LNHDA, CDR2 SQIVND (reference sequence). V was clipped by 3 bases and J by 6 bases; unmatched bases: 9. The CDR3 sequence is 16 residues long. The full variable domain, rest sourced from reference TRBV19 and TRBJ2-1, is DGGITQSPKYLFRKEGQNVTLSCEQNLNHDAMYWYRQDPGQGLRLIYYSQIVNDFQKGDIAEGYSVSREKKESFPLTVTSAQKNPTAFYLCASSMGQGWGVNEQFFGPGTRLTVL.

The gene calls are TRBV18 and TRBJ2-5; D gene uncertain. CDR1 KGHSH and CDR2 LQKENI come from the germline V gene. The CDR3 is 12 residues long. With 5 bases removed from V and 2 bases from J, the gap between germline ends came to 6 bases. The CDR3 spells CASSGQQETQYF. In DNA form, the CDR3 reads TGTGCCAGCTCAGGGCAGCAAGAGACCCAGTACTTC.

CDR3 region: CARQRTGAVDTEAFF. The CDR3 DNA follows: TGTGCCAGACAAAGGACAGGCGCTGTGGACACTGAAGCTTTCTTT. The chain couples TRBV19 to TRBJ1-1; 7 nucleotides match TRBD1. V lost 9 bases and J lost 3; bases outside the gene matches: 13. This CDR3 spans 15 amino acids. CDR1 and CDR2 (germline): LNHDA, SQIVND (reference sequence).

This rearrangement joins TRBV19 to TRBJ2-2; 7 bases fit TRBD1. V was clipped by 7 bases and J by 4 bases; unmatched bases: 15. This CDR3 comprises 17 residues. Per germline, CDR1 LNHDA and CDR2 SQIVND (reference sequence). Written as DNA, the CDR3 is TGTGCCAGTATCGAGGGGGCGTCAATGCGGAGCACCGGGGAGCTGTTTTTT. Amino acid sequence: CASIEGASMRSTGELFF. Full variable domain (missing parts from reference TRBV19 and TRBJ2-2): DGGITQSPKYLFRKEGQNVTLSCEQNLNHDAMYWYRQDPGQGLRLIYYSQIVNDFQKGDIAEGYSVSREKKESFPLTVTSAQKNPTAFYLCASIEGASMRSTGELFFGEGSRLTVL.

The chain recombines TRBV5-5 with TRBJ2-7; unclear D gene. This CDR3 is 14 amino acids long. Trimming pared 2 bases from V and 1 base from J, leaving 10 bases between. Germline V gene data show CDR1 as SGHKS and CDR2 as YYEKEE (reference sequence). The chain's CDR3 is CASSFSAASYEQYF. The CDR3 coding sequence is TGTGCCAGCAGCTTTTCGGCAGCGTCCTACGAGCAGTACTTC.

The gene calls are TRBV7-8 and TRBJ1-2; D gene unclear. Germline V gene data show CDR1 as SGHVS and CDR2 as FQNEAQ. V was pared by 1 base and J by 2 bases, with 11 bases between. This CDR3 has 15 residues. CDR3 nucleotide sequence: TGTGCCAGCAGCTTAGAGGCGGCTGGGAACTATGGCTACACCTTC. As protein: CASSLEAAGNYGYTF.

The gene calls are TRBV6-5 and TRBJ2-1, with TRBD2 matching over 14 bases. V shed 2 bases, J shed 10 bases, and the junction held 4 bases outside the gene matches. Germline V gene data show CDR1 as MNHEY and CDR2 as SVGAGI. The CDR3 has 15 amino acids. CDR3 residues: CASSYKGLAGEEQFF. CDR3 bases: TGTGCCAGCAGTTACAAGGGACTAGCGGGAGAAGAGCAGTTCTTC.

The CDR3 DNA reads as TGTGCCAGCAGTCGAGGGTACTCCTATAATTCACCCCTCCACTTT. Translating it yields CASSRGYSYNSPLHF. The rearrangement links TRBV14 to TRBJ1-6; D is ambiguous. Trimming cost V 6 bases and J 0 bases, with 9 bases left between them. Germline V gene data show CDR1 as SGHDN and CDR2 as FVKESK. The CDR3 is 15 amino acids.

V gene TRBV6-6 combines with J gene TRBJ1-6; perhaps TRBD1 as D (6 bases). Germline CDR1 reads MNHNY; CDR2 reads SVGAGI (reference sequence). V was trimmed by 2 bases and J by 14 bases, leaving 10 bases between them. The CDR3 has 12 residues. CDR3 nucleotides: TGTGCCAGCAGTTACGACAGGAGGACCCTCCACTTT. It encodes CASSYDRRTLHF.

The V gene is TRBV11-2, the J gene TRBJ2-1; D uncertain. Germline assignment: CDR1 SGHAT and CDR2 FQNNGV. This CDR3 region has 14 residues. Trimming pared 6 bases from V and 5 bases from J, leaving 14 bases between. CDR3 DNA: TGTGCCAGCAGGCAATCTCTGCAGGACAATGAGCAGTTCTTC. It encodes CASRQSLQDNEQFF.

The chain combines TRBV5-8 with TRBJ2-5, with 8 bases identical to TRBD1. Germline trimming cut 2 bases from V and 4 bases from J; bases unmatched to any gene: 10. The CDR3 is 16 amino acids. Germline lookup yields CDR1 SGHTS and CDR2 YDEGEE. This CDR3 reads CASSLSGARGRETQYF. The CDR3 nucleotides are TGTGCCAGCAGCTTATCTGGGGCCAGGGGGCGAGAGACCCAGTACTTC.

Points on this clone: Other nucleotide sequences from this sample produce the same CDR3. CDR3: CASSSTGDYGYTF. The CDR3 DNA sequence: TGTGCCAGCAGCTCAACAGGGGACTATGGCTACACCTTC. The rearrangement joins TRBV6-6 to TRBJ1-2; the match to TRBD1 covers 7 bases. The CDR3 totals 13 residues. V shed 6 bases, J shed 3 bases, and the junction held 4 bases outside the gene matches. Germline assignment: CDR1 MNHNY and CDR2 SVGAGI (reference sequence).

The V call is TRBV28, the J call TRBJ2-7; 8 bases are shared with TRBD1. V was clipped by 3 bases and J by 4 bases; unmatched bases: 2. In germline, CDR1 is MDHEN, CDR2 SYDVKM. This CDR3 is 13 amino acids long. The CDR3 protein is CASSLNRGYEQYF. CDR3 DNA: TGTGCCAGCAGTTTGAACAGGGGGTACGAGCAGTACTTC.

The V and J genes are TRBV30 and TRBJ1-4; the D gene is possibly TRBD1 (6 bases). This CDR3 is built from 15 residues. CDR1 GTSNPN and CDR2 SVGIG come from the germline V gene (reference sequence). The V end lost 0 bases, the J end lost 6 bases, and 14 bases lay between the germline ends. The CDR3 is CAWSVEAGVDEKLFF. The CDR3 nucleotides are TGTGCCTGGAGTGTTGAGGCAGGGGTTGATGAAAAACTGTTTTTT.

Written as DNA, the CDR3 is TGTGCCAGCTCACCCGTAGCGGGAGGAGGCATTCAGTACTTC. Its translation: CASSPVAGGGIQYF. The J gene is TRBJ2-4, the V gene TRBV18, with 10 positions matching TRBD2. V shed 3 bases, J shed 9 bases, and the junction held 5 bases outside the gene matches. The CDR3 loop spans 14 amino acids. Germline V gives CDR1 KGHSH, CDR2 LQKENI.

V usage is TRBV6-5 and J usage is TRBJ1-6; 9 bases agree with TRBD1. The V and J ends lost 6 bases and 13 bases, in that order; junction bases with no gene match: 7. The germline V gene has CDR1 MNHEY and CDR2 SVGAGI. The CDR3 sequence is 13 residues long. The CDR3 reads CASRVQGAQPLHF. In nucleotides, the CDR3 is TGTGCCAGCAGGGTACAGGGGGCTCAGCCCCTCCACTTT.